The 23 T cell receptor beta chains below all came from one sample that was sequenced in a study of shared clonotypes between healthy human individuals. The assay was immunoSEQ multiplex PCR, and TCRdb's table has in-frame clones only and misses some. Of 1.6 million or so clones detected, roughly 96% appear once; the ten largest clones hold 0.95% to 1.5%. The sample consisted of naive CD4+ T cells sorted from blood. The sample's subset: CD45RA+ positively selected. Source of these receptors: a young man in good health.

The J gene is TRBJ1-1, the V gene TRBV28; TRBD1 aligns across 7 bases. Germline CDR1 MDHEN, CDR2 SYDVKM. CDR3 size: 15 residues. With 0 bases clipped from V and 5 bases from J, the junction kept 6 bases outside the gene matches. The CDR3 sequence: CASSLWTGRGTEAFF. The CDR3 DNA reads as TGTGCCAGCAGTTTATGGACAGGGAGGGGTACTGAAGCTTTCTTT.

This clone was counted a single time. V usage is TRBV6-1 and J usage is TRBJ2-5; D is possibly TRBD1 (5 bases). The CDR3 contains 14 residues. Trimming took 7 bases from V and 5 from J, leaving 17 bases between them. The germline CDR1 and CDR2 sequences are MNHNS and SASEGT. The CDR3, as DNA: TGTGCCAGCAACACCAGGGCGGATGGGGAGACCCAGTACTTC. Translating it yields CASNTRADGETQYF.

This clone showed up just once. The V call is TRBV6-5, the J call TRBJ2-3; 8 bases line up with TRBD1. Per germline, CDR1 MNHEY and CDR2 SVGAGI. The CDR3 totals 15 residues. V lost 6 bases to trimming and J lost 5 bases; unmatched junction nucleotides: 10. CDR3 loop: CASSPLDRVQDTQYF. The CDR3 bases are TGTGCCAGCAGCCCGCTGGACAGGGTGCAAGATACGCAGTATTTT.

Comment on this clone: The sample has other DNA sequences that encode this CDR3 too. The V gene is TRBV18, the J gene TRBJ2-2, with 7 bases that match TRBD1. From germline, CDR1 is KGHSH and CDR2 LQKENI. This CDR3 has 16 residues. The J segment lost 5 bases and the V segment lost 2 bases, leaving 8 bases of the junction unmatched. The CDR3 coding sequence is TGTGCCAGCTCACCAAATGCAGGGGGATTGACCGGGGAGCTGTTTTTT. Its protein is CASSPNAGGLTGELFF.

This chain joins TRBV28 and TRBJ1-3; 7 nucleotides match TRBD1. The germline V gene encodes CDR1 MDHEN and CDR2 SYDVKM. Unmatched junction bases numbered 11, after V lost 3 bases and J lost 6 bases. The CDR3 is 16 residues long. CDR3 loop: CASSLFGTVYLNTIYF. CDR3 sequence (DNA): TGTGCCAGCAGTTTGTTCGGGACAGTCTATTTAAACACCATATATTTT.

The chain employs TRBV7-6 and TRBJ2-3; D is unclear. Germline V gene data show CDR1 as SGHVS and CDR2 as FNYEAQ. The V and J ends lost 1 base and 2 bases respectively, with 13 bases between them. There are 16 residues in the CDR3. The CDR3 reads CASSLGSWLSTDTQYF. The CDR3 region has the DNA TGTGCCAGCAGCTTAGGCTCTTGGTTATCCACAGATACGCAGTATTTT.

J is TRBJ2-3 and V is TRBV18; 9 bases fit TRBD2. This CDR3 is 16 amino acids long. V lost 2 bases, J lost 4 bases, and 7 bases stayed unmatched. Germline V CDR1 and CDR2: KGHSH, LQKENI. CDR3: CASSPGGRAPPDTQYF. CDR3 nucleotides: TGTGCCAGCTCACCAGGCGGGAGGGCCCCGCCAGATACGCAGTATTTT.

The V and J genes are TRBV10-2 and TRBJ1-1, with D perhaps matching TRBD1 (6 bases). The V gene lost 3 bases and the J gene lost 0 bases, with 14 bases spanning the gap. The germline V gene encodes CDR1 WSHSY and CDR2 SAAADI. The CDR3 consists of 16 residues. The CDR3 protein is CASSDSGAFMNTEAFF. Written as DNA, the CDR3 is TGCGCCAGCAGTGACTCAGGGGCATTCATGAACACTGAAGCTTTCTTT.

The chain couples TRBV5-1 to TRBJ1-3, with 8 bases fitting TRBD1. This CDR3 has 16 residues. CDR1 is SGHRS, CDR2 YFSETQ, per germline. Trimming cost V 4 bases and J 2 bases; bases outside gene matches: 8. The CDR3 loop is CASSLGQGDTGNTIYF. In DNA form, the CDR3 reads TGCGCCAGCAGCCTAGGACAGGGAGACACTGGAAACACCATATATTTT.

V and J are TRBV2 and TRBJ2-1; D not resolved. The CDR3 covers 14 residues. Deletions cut 6 bases from V and 4 bases from J, with 13 bases between. Germline V gene data show CDR1 as SNHLY and CDR2 as FYNNEI. CDR3 amino acids: CASSETGRYNEQFF. Here the CDR3 DNA reads TGTGCCAGCAGCGAGACCGGACGGTACAATGAGCAGTTCTTC.

The genes are TRBV5-1 and TRBJ1-2; D ambiguous. V gave up 2 bases and J gave up 2 bases, with 19 bases separating them. The CDR3 is 17 amino acids. The germline V gene encodes CDR1 SGHRS and CDR2 YFSETQ. This CDR3 is CASSLTPGVYGNYGYTF. The CDR3 bases are TGCGCCAGCAGCTTAACCCCCGGGGTATACGGGAACTATGGCTACACCTTC.

This chain links TRBV4-1 with TRBJ2-2, with D uncertain. Germline CDR1 is MGHRA and CDR2 is YSYEKL. The CDR3 extends over 15 amino acids. V was shortened by 1 base and J by 1 base, with 7 bases between the two germline ends. CDR3 coding DNA: TGCGCCAGCAGCCAAGTTGGGCGGAACACCGGGGAGCTGTTTTTT. It is translated as CASSQVGRNTGELFF.

The gene calls are TRBV28 and TRBJ1-5; D not certain. This CDR3 is 15 amino acids long. The V end lost 1 base, the J end lost 2 bases, and 9 bases lay between the germline ends. CDR1 and CDR2 (germline): MDHEN, SYDVKM. CDR3 sequence reads: CASSLSGEGNQPQHF. The DNA of the CDR3 is TGTGCCAGCAGTTTATCAGGTGAAGGCAATCAGCCCCAGCATTTT.

The chain couples TRBV6-5 to TRBJ2-3, with D unresolved. V was shortened by 2 bases and J by 2 bases, with 8 bases between the two germline ends. This CDR3 contains 14 residues. Germline V gives CDR1 MNHEY, CDR2 SVGAGI. The CDR3 sequence: CASSYLLHTDTQYF. The CDR3 DNA is TGTGCCAGCAGTTACCTCCTACACACAGATACGCAGTATTTT.

The V and J genes are TRBV5-4 and TRBJ1-2; the match to TRBD1 covers 10 bases. Germline V lookup: CDR1 SGHNT, CDR2 YYREEE (reference sequence). Trimming cost V 8 bases and J 6 bases; bases outside gene matches: 7. This CDR3 comprises 13 residues. CDR3 region: CASSDRGLHGYTF. CDR3 nucleotides: TGTGCCAGTTCCGACAGGGGGCTGCATGGCTACACCTTC. Supplemented by reference TRBV5-4 and TRBJ1-2, the full variable domain reads ETGVTQSPTHLIKTRGQQVTLRCSSQSGHNTVSWYQQALGQGPQFIFQYYREEENGRGNFPPRFSGLQFPNYSSELNVNALELDDSALYLCASSDRGLHGYTFGSGTRLTVV.

The chain is built from TRBV11-2 and TRBJ2-3; D unclear. Germline V gives CDR1 SGHAT, CDR2 FQNNGV. This CDR3 spans 14 amino acids. V lost 5 bases to trimming and J lost 4 bases, with 13 bases between them. For the CDR3, the DNA is TGTGCCAGCAGCCCATCCATAGCTGCAGATACGCAGTATTTT. Encoded protein: CASSPSIAADTQYF.

The DNA of the CDR3 is TGTGCCAGCTCACCACTGACCGGGTTGGACACTGAAGCTTTCTTT. This sequence encodes CASSPLTGLDTEAFF. The rearrangement uses TRBV18 and TRBJ1-1; D is undetermined. V was clipped by 1 base and J by 3 bases, with 12 bases between them. From germline, CDR1 is KGHSH and CDR2 LQKENI. The CDR3 is 15 residues long.

For the CDR3, the DNA is TGTGCCAGCAGGATAGCCGGCAGGGGGTACTACGAGCAGTACTTC. Protein sequence: CASRIAGRGYYEQYF. The rearrangement links TRBV11-2 to TRBJ2-7; the match to TRBD1 covers 7 bases. CDR1 SGHAT and CDR2 FQNNGV come from the germline V gene. Germline trimming cut 6 bases from V and 3 bases from J; bases unmatched to any gene: 11. The CDR3 consists of 15 residues.

The count of this clone is one. This rearrangement joins TRBV7-6 to TRBJ2-2; D gene uncertain. The V end lost 5 bases, the J end lost 0 bases, and 10 bases lay between the germline ends. The CDR3 has 15 amino acids. The V gene's germline CDR1 is SGHVS and CDR2 FNYEAQ. CDR3 residues: CASSPQVPNTGELFF. CDR3 coding DNA: TGTGCCAGCAGCCCCCAGGTGCCGAACACCGGGGAGCTGTTTTTT.

This rearrangement joins TRBV13 to TRBJ2-2; the match to TRBD1 covers 8 bases. There are 14 residues in the CDR3. With 5 bases clipped from V and 7 bases from J, the junction kept 6 bases outside the gene matches. Germline assignment: CDR1 PRHDT and CDR2 FYEKMQ (reference sequence). The CDR3 region is CASSQTGTGGELFF. CDR3 nucleotide sequence: TGTGCCAGCAGCCAAACCGGGACAGGCGGGGAGCTGTTTTTT.

The chain uses TRBV18 and TRBJ1-5; D is perhaps TRBD1 (5 bases). The V gene's germline CDR1 is KGHSH and CDR2 LQKENI. The CDR3 is 17 amino acids. V lost 3 bases to trimming and J lost 0 bases, with 15 bases between them. The CDR3 sequence: CASSPLGTDYSNQPQHF. The CDR3 bases are TGTGCCAGCTCACCCTTGGGGACGGACTATAGCAATCAGCCCCAGCATTTT. Full variable domain (remainder filled in from reference TRBV18 and TRBJ1-5): NAGVMQNPRHLVRRRGQEARLRCSPMKGHSHVYWYRQLPEEGLKFMVYLQKENIIDESGMPKERFSAEFPKEGPSILRIQQVVRGDSAAYFCASSPLGTDYSNQPQHFGDGTRLSIL.

The gene calls are TRBV10-3 and TRBJ2-7; D might be TRBD1 (6 bases). The V end lost 8 bases, the J end lost 3 bases, and 11 bases lay between the germline ends. Germline V gives CDR1 ENHRY, CDR2 SYGVKD. The CDR3 is 12 residues long. Here the CDR3 DNA reads TGTGCCATCCTTTGGGACAACTACGAGCAGTACTTC. It encodes CAILWDNYEQYF.

This chain joins TRBV11-2 and TRBJ2-7; 13 positions agree with TRBD2. V was clipped by 5 bases and J by 3 bases; unmatched bases: 7. Germline assignment: CDR1 SGHAT and CDR2 FQNNGV. This CDR3 spans 16 amino acids. The CDR3 nucleotides read TGTGCCAGCAGCCCAACTAGCGGGAGGGCCCACTACGAGCAGTACTTC. This encodes CASSPTSGRAHYEQYF.